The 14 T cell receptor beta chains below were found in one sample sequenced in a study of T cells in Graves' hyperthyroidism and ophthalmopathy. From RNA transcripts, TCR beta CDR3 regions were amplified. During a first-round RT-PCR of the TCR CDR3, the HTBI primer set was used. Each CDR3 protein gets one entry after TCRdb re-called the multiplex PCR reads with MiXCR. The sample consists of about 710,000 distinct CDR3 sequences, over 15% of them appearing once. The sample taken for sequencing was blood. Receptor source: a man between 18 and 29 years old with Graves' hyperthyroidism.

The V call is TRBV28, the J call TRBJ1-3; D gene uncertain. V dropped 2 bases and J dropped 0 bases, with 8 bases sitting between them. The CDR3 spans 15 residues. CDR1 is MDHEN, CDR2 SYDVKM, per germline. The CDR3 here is CASSLVTGSGNTIYF. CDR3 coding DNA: TGTGCCAGCAGTTTAGTTACGGGCTCTGGAAACACCATATATTTT.

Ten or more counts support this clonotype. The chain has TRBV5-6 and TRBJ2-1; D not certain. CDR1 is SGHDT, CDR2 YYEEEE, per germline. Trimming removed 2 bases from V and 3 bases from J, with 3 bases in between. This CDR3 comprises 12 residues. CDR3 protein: CASSFDYNEQFF. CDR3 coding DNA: TGTGCCAGCAGCTTCGACTACAATGAGCAGTTCTTC. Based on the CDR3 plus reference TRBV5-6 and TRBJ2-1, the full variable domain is DAGVTQSPTHLIKTRGQQVTLRCSPKSGHDTVSWYQQALGQGPQFIFQYYEEEERQRGNFPDRFSGHQFPNYSSELNVNALLLGDSALYLCASSFDYNEQFFGPGTRLTVL.

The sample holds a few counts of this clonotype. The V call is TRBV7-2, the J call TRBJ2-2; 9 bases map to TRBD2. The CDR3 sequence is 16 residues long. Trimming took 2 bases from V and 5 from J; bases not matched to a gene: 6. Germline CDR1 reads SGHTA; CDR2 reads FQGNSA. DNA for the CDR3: TGTGCCAGCAGCTTATTGGTTACTAGCGGGACCGGGGAGCTGTTTTTT. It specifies CASSLLVTSGTGELFF.

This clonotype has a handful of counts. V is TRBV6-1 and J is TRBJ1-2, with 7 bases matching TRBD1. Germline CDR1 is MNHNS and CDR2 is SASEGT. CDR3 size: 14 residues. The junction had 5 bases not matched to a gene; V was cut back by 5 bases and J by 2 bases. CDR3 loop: CASSYRTGNYGYTF. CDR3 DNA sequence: TGTGCCAGCAGTTATAGGACAGGCAACTATGGCTACACCTTC.

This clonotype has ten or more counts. The CDR3 spells CASSLTDADTQYF. CDR3 nucleotides: TGTGCCAGCAGTTTAACTGACGCGGATACGCAGTATTTT. The V call is TRBV12-3 or TRBV12-4, the J call TRBJ2-3, with D unclear. The CDR3 covers 13 residues. Trimming shortened V by 2 bases and J by 6 bases, and 9 bases separated the two germline ends.

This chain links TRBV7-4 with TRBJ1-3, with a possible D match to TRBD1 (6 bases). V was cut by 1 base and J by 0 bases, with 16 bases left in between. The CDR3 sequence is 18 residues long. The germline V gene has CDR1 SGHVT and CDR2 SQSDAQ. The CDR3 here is CASSLEGRGEDSGNTIYF. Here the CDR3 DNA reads TGTGCCAGCAGCTTAGAGGGCAGGGGAGAAGACTCTGGAAACACCATATATTTT.

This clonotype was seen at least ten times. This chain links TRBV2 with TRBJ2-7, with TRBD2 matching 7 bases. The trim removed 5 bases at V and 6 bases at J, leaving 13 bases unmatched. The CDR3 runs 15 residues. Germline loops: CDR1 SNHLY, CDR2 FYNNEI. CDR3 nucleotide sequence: TGTGCCAGCAGTTGGGGAGGGGCTTGGGCCCGCGAGCAGTACTTC. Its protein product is CASSWGGAWAREQYF. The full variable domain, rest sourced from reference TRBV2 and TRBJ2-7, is EPEVTQTPSHQVTQMGQEVILRCVPISNHLYFYWYRQILGQKVEFLVSFYNNEISEKSEIFDDQFSVERPDGSNFTLKIRSTKLEDSAMYFCASSWGGAWAREQYFGPGTRLTVT.

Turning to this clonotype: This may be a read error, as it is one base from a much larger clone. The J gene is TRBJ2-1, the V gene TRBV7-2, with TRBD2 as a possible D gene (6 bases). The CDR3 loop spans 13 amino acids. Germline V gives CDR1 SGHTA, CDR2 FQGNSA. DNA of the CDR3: TGTGCCAGCAGCCCAGGGACTGGGGATGAGCAGGTCTTC. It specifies CASSPGTGDEQVF.

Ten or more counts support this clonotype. The CDR3, as DNA: TGTGCCAGCAGCCCTCGGGGGACAGCCCCCCCCTACGAGCAGTACTTC. Protein product: CASSPRGTAPPYEQYF. The V gene is TRBV13, the J gene TRBJ2-7; D may be TRBD1 (7 bases). V gave up 5 bases and J gave up 2 bases, with 19 bases separating them. The CDR3 is 16 residues long. Germline assignment: CDR1 PRHDT and CDR2 FYEKMQ (reference sequence).

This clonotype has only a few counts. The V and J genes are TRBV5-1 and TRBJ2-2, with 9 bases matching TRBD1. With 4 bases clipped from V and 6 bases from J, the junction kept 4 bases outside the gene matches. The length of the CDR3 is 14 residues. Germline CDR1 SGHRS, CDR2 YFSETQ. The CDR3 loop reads CASSMGQGSGELFF. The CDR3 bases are TGCGCCAGCAGCATGGGACAGGGTTCCGGGGAGCTGTTTTTT.

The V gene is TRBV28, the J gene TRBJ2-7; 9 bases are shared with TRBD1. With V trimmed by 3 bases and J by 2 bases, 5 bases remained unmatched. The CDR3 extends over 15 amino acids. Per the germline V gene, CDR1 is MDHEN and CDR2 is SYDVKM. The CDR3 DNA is TGTGCCAGCAGTTTTCCCCGGGACAGGGCCTACGAGCAGTACTTC. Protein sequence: CASSFPRDRAYEQYF.

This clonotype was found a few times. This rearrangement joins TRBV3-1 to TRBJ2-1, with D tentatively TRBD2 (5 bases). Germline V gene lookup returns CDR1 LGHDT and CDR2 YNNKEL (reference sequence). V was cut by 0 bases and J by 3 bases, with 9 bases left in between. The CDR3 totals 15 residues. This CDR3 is CASSQDRGLYNEQFF. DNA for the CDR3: TGTGCCAGCAGCCAAGATCGAGGGCTCTACAATGAGCAGTTCTTC.

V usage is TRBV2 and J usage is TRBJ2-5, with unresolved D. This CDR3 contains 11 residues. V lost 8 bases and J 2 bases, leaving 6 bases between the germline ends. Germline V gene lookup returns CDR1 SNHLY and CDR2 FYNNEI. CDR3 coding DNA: TGTGCCAGCCACACACAAGAGACCCAGTACTTC. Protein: CASHTQETQYF.

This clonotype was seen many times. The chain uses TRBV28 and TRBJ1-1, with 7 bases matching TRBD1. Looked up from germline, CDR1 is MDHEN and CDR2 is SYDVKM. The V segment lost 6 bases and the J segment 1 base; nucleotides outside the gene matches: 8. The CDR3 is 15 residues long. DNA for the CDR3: TGTGCCAGCAGGGATTACAGGGGTAGGAACACTGAAGCTTTCTTT. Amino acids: CASRDYRGRNTEAFF.